This T cell receptor (beta chain) came from a study of cytomegalovirus exposure and HLA in healthy donors. Findings and limits, study-wide: A later analysis showed that HLA-associated TCR beta chains had undergone more clonal expansion than equally common others. Accounts indicate the classifier identified cytomegalovirus status with strong specificity and sensitivity. Researchers reported in a later analysis that a missense DCLRE1C variant was tied to TCR beta V- and J-gene trimming.

The CDR3 spans 15 residues. The ends were cut back, 5 bases at V and 1 base at J, with 14 bases in the middle. The germline V gene has CDR1 MNHNS and CDR2 SASEGT. About this clone: Antigen: not known.

The PCR used 60 Vbeta and 13 Jbeta primers. In the original analysis: There were around 80 million unique TCR beta chains by a later count, and some 12 million of them were shared. Using immunoSEQ multiplex PCR, the repertoire was profiled, and TCRdb retains in-frame clones only, with some absent. V, J and clone size are those of that table, while D and trimming were read from the DNA. The sample yields under 150,000 clones, under 70% seen once. The sequenced sample was PBMCs. The TCR comes from a man aged 18 to 30 in good health and CMV-seropositive. The chain joins TRBV6-1 to TRBJ1-1; D may be TRBD1 (5 bases). The CDR3 DNA follows: TGTGCCAGCAGTCCGGGACTCACTAGGAACACTGAAGCTTTCTTT. Its translation is CASSPGLTRNTEAFF.